This is a list of T cell receptor beta chains from one sample in a study of blood T cells in healthy people across ages. MiXCR, applied by TCRdb to the 5' RACE reads, yields one record per CDR3 protein. The sample carries nearly 800,000 distinct CDR3 sequences, roughly 50% recorded once. The sequencing sample was made of blood. Source of these receptors: a middle-aged man in good health. The CDR3 runs from the conserved cysteine through the conserved F or W. The D gene is left open where the match is weak. The size entry is marked missing in some rows and otherwise reads once, few, many or a size class.

d_gene: NA
abundance: NA
j_gene: TRBJ2-7
v_gene: TRBV30
CDR3aa: CAWSGTGRLFSDEQYF
CDR3nt: TGTGCCTGGTCCGGGACCGGAAGGTTGTTTAGCGACGAGCAGTACTTC

d_gene: TRBD2
abundance: NA
j_gene: TRBJ2-1
v_gene: TRBV11-2
CDR3aa: CASSLELAGGRNEQFF
CDR3nt: TGTGCCAGCAGCTTAGAACTAGCGGGAGGACGTAATGAGCAGTTCTTC

d_gene: NA
abundance: NA
j_gene: TRBJ1-5
v_gene: TRBV6-1
CDR3aa: CASSRGGGRGQPQHF
CDR3nt: TGTGCCAGCAGTCGCGGGGGAGGGAGGGGTCAGCCCCAGCATTTT

d_gene: NA
abundance: NA
j_gene: TRBJ2-5
v_gene: TRBV4-1
CDR3aa: CASSLTTLGETQYF
CDR3nt: TGCGCCAGCAGCCTGACGACTCTGGGGGAGACCCAGTACTTC

d_gene: TRBD2
abundance: NA
j_gene: TRBJ2-2
v_gene: TRBV7-2
CDR3aa: CASSLARGVAGELFF
CDR3nt: TGTGCCAGCAGCTTAGCGCGGGGGGTGGCCGGGGAGCTGTTTTTT

d_gene: TRBD1
abundance: few
j_gene: TRBJ1-4
v_gene: TRBV6-6
CDR3aa: CASSYSGTGFEKLFF
CDR3nt: TGTGCCAGCAGTTACTCGGGGACAGGGTTTGAAAAACTGTTTTTT

d_gene: TRBD2
abundance: NA
j_gene: TRBJ2-7
v_gene: TRBV12-5
CDR3aa: CASLFSGGSYEQYF
CDR3nt: TGTGCTAGTTTGTTTAGCGGGGGTTCCTACGAGCAGTACTTC

d_gene: NA
abundance: NA
j_gene: TRBJ2-3
v_gene: TRBV4-2
CDR3aa: CASSQVTGEATQYF
CDR3nt: TGTGCCAGCAGCCAAGTAACGGGAGAGGCTACGCAGTATTTT

d_gene: NA
abundance: NA
j_gene: TRBJ2-1
v_gene: TRBV12-3/TRBV12-4
CDR3aa: CASSFFRPGVGYNEQFF
CDR3nt: TGTGCCAGCAGTTTTTTCCGTCCAGGGGTCGGATACAATGAGCAGTTCTTC

d_gene: NA
abundance: NA
j_gene: TRBJ2-1
v_gene: TRBV10-3
CDR3aa: CAISTPLAGGYNEQFF
CDR3nt: TGTGCCATCAGCACTCCACTAGCAGGGGGGTACAATGAGCAGTTCTTC

d_gene: NA
abundance: NA
j_gene: TRBJ2-7
v_gene: TRBV7-8
CDR3aa: CASSLRAVGKAYEQYF
CDR3nt: TGTGCCAGCAGCTTGCGAGCGGTGGGGAAGGCCTACGAGCAGTACTTC

d_gene: NA
abundance: once
j_gene: TRBJ2-7
v_gene: TRBV29-1
CDR3aa: CSVAHHQDEQYF
CDR3nt: TGCAGCGTTGCACATCATCAGGACGAGCAGTACTTC

d_gene: NA
abundance: NA
j_gene: TRBJ2-7
v_gene: TRBV6-5
CDR3aa: CASSLTGTHSYEQYF
CDR3nt: TGTGCCAGCAGTCTCACCGGGACGCACTCCTACGAGCAGTACTTC

d_gene: NA
abundance: NA
j_gene: TRBJ2-7
v_gene: TRBV11-3
CDR3aa: CASTTGAHEQYF
CDR3nt: TGTGCCAGCACGACGGGAGCACACGAGCAGTACTTC

d_gene: TRBD2
abundance: NA
j_gene: TRBJ2-4
v_gene: TRBV20-1
CDR3aa: CSATTSGRLLAKNIQYF
CDR3nt: TGCAGTGCTACGACTAGCGGGAGACTACTAGCCAAAAACATTCAGTACTTC

d_gene: TRBD1
abundance: NA
j_gene: TRBJ2-3
v_gene: TRBV6-6
CDR3aa: CAGTMRAGQGARDTQYF
CDR3nt: TGTGCCGGCACCATGAGAGCTGGACAGGGGGCGAGGGATACGCAGTATTTT

d_gene: NA
abundance: few
j_gene: TRBJ2-5
v_gene: TRBV7-3
CDR3aa: CASSLSRTEETQYF
CDR3nt: TGTGCCAGCAGCTTAAGTCGGACGGAAGAGACCCAGTACTTC

d_gene: NA
abundance: NA
j_gene: TRBJ2-3
v_gene: TRBV15
CDR3aa: CATSRDVYTQYF
CDR3nt: TGTGCCACCAGCAGAGATGTCTATACGCAGTATTTT

d_gene: TRBD2
abundance: once
j_gene: TRBJ2-7
v_gene: TRBV20-1
CDR3aa: CSAPIASGVTYEQYF
CDR3nt: TGCAGTGCCCCCATAGCTAGCGGGGTTACCTACGAGCAGTACTTC

d_gene: NA
abundance: NA
j_gene: TRBJ1-1
v_gene: TRBV6-6
CDR3aa: CASSSLGGHTEAFF
CDR3nt: TGTGCCAGCAGCTCCCTGGGTGGGCACACTGAAGCTTTCTTT

d_gene: TRBD1
abundance: few
j_gene: TRBJ2-7
v_gene: TRBV2
CDR3aa: CASIVPGQGVEQYF
CDR3nt: TGTGCCAGCATCGTACCCGGACAGGGGGTCGAGCAGTACTTC

d_gene: NA
abundance: NA
j_gene: TRBJ2-7
v_gene: TRBV2
CDR3aa: CASQAYEQYF
CDR3nt: TGTGCCAGTCAAGCCTACGAGCAGTACTTC

d_gene: TRBD1
abundance: NA
j_gene: TRBJ1-2
v_gene: TRBV6-2/TRBV6-3
CDR3aa: CASSLHTGTDYGYTF
CDR3nt: TGTGCCAGCAGCCTTCATACCGGGACAGACTATGGCTACACCTTC

d_gene: NA
abundance: few
j_gene: TRBJ2-2
v_gene: TRBV10-3
CDR3aa: CATDGPTGELFF
CDR3nt: TGTGCCACCGACGGGCCCACCGGGGAGCTGTTTTTT

d_gene: TRBD1
abundance: few
j_gene: TRBJ2-3
v_gene: TRBV4-1
CDR3aa: CASSQDMIGGSADTQYF
CDR3nt: TGCGCCAGCAGCCAAGATATGATAGGGGGCTCGGCAGATACGCAGTATTTT

d_gene: NA
abundance: NA
j_gene: TRBJ2-3
v_gene: TRBV7-3
CDR3aa: CASTLWSGTDTQYF
CDR3nt: TGTGCCAGCACCCTTTGGTCGGGTACAGATACGCAGTATTTT

d_gene: NA
abundance: NA
j_gene: TRBJ2-1
v_gene: TRBV6-2/TRBV6-3
CDR3aa: CATTDGTVRNNEQFF
CDR3nt: TGTGCCACTACGGATGGGACGGTTCGGAACAATGAGCAGTTCTTC

d_gene: NA
abundance: NA
j_gene: TRBJ2-3
v_gene: TRBV11-2
CDR3aa: CASSSGSPSTQYF
CDR3nt: TGTGCCAGCAGCTCTGGGTCTCCTAGTACGCAGTATTTT

d_gene: TRBD1
abundance: few
j_gene: TRBJ2-1
v_gene: TRBV11-3
CDR3aa: CASSFASWRQGYNEQFF
CDR3nt: TGTGCCAGCAGCTTTGCATCTTGGAGACAGGGGTACAATGAGCAGTTCTTC

d_gene: NA
abundance: few
j_gene: TRBJ2-1
v_gene: TRBV6-2/TRBV6-3
CDR3aa: CASSDPYYNEQFF
CDR3nt: TGTGCCAGCAGTGACCCGTATTACAATGAGCAGTTCTTC

d_gene: NA
abundance: few
j_gene: TRBJ2-6
v_gene: TRBV29-1
CDR3aa: CSFLGQVNSGANVLTF
CDR3nt: TGCAGCTTCCTCGGGCAGGTGAACTCTGGGGCCAACGTCCTGACTTTC

d_gene: TRBD1
abundance: few
j_gene: TRBJ2-7
v_gene: TRBV20-1
CDR3aa: CSARDRDRRYEQYF
CDR3nt: TGCAGTGCTAGGGACAGGGACAGGCGTTACGAGCAGTACTTC

d_gene: NA
abundance: once
j_gene: TRBJ1-4
v_gene: TRBV12-3/TRBV12-4
CDR3aa: CASSHSATNEKLFF
CDR3nt: TGTGCCAGCAGTCACAGTGCAACTAATGAAAAACTGTTTTTT

d_gene: NA
abundance: NA
j_gene: TRBJ2-5
v_gene: TRBV25-1
CDR3aa: CASSEERGVVETQYF
CDR3nt: TGTGCCAGCAGTGAAGAAAGGGGAGTTGTCGAGACCCAGTACTTC

d_gene: NA
abundance: NA
j_gene: TRBJ2-5
v_gene: TRBV7-2
CDR3aa: CASSLDTSYNEQYF
CDR3nt: TGTGCCAGCAGCTTAGACACGTCTTACAATGAGCAGTACTTC

d_gene: NA
abundance: NA
j_gene: TRBJ1-6
v_gene: TRBV4-3
CDR3aa: CASSQGRDSPFHF
CDR3nt: TGCGCCAGCAGCCAAGGACGGGATTCACCCTTCCACTTT

d_gene: NA
abundance: many
j_gene: TRBJ1-6
v_gene: TRBV20-1
CDR3aa: CSARATGANSPLHF
CDR3nt: TGCAGTGCCCGGGCAACGGGGGCTAATTCACCCCTCCACTTT

d_gene: TRBD2
abundance: NA
j_gene: TRBJ2-1
v_gene: TRBV20-1
CDR3aa: CSATPSGASYNEQFF
CDR3nt: TGCAGTGCAACGCCTAGCGGAGCCTCCTACAATGAGCAGTTCTTC

d_gene: NA
abundance: NA
j_gene: TRBJ2-6
v_gene: TRBV5-1
CDR3aa: CASSSEGRPSGANVLTF
CDR3nt: TGCGCCAGCAGCTCGGAGGGCAGGCCGTCTGGGGCCAACGTCCTGACTTTC

d_gene: TRBD1
abundance: few
j_gene: TRBJ1-5
v_gene: TRBV3-1
CDR3aa: CASSLRTGDLPQHF
CDR3nt: TGTGCCAGCAGCCTGAGGACAGGCGACTTGCCCCAGCATTTT